This TCR beta chain was observed in a study of blood T cell repertoires in COVID-19. This table comes from immunoSEQ multiplex PCR, and its TCRdb copy is limited to in-frame clones, with some not included. Of approximately 500,000 clones in the sample, over 75% were seen once. CDR3 length: 15 amino acids. Trimming cost V 1 base and J 4 bases, with 13 bases left between them. Germline V gives CDR1 SGHNT, CDR2 YENEEA. Sequenced input: PBMCs or T cells enriched from blood (not recorded which). This rearrangement joins TRBV11-3 to TRBJ1-1; no definite D call. The TCR sequence derives from a woman aged 40 to 55 who had recovered from COVID-19. For the CDR3, the DNA is TGTGCCAGCAGCTTAGTTGATGGAGGATCCACTGAAGCTTTCTTT. It specifies CASSLVDGGSTEAFF.